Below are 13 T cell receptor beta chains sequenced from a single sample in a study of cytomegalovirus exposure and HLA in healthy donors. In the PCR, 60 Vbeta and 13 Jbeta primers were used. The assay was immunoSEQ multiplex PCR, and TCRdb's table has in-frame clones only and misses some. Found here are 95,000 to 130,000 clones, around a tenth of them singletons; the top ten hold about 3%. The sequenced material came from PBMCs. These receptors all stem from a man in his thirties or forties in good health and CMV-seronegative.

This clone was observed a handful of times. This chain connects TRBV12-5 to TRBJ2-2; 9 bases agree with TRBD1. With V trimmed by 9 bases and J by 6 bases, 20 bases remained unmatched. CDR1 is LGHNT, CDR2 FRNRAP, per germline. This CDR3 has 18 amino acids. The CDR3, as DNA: TGTGCTAGCCGGGACAGGGATAGGGCTACTAGTTTTCCCGGGGAGCTGTTTTTT. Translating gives CASRDRDRATSFPGELFF.

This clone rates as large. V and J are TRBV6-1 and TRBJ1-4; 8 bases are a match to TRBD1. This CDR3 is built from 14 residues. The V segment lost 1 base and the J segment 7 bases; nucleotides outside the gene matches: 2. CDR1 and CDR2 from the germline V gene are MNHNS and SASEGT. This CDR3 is CASSEGQGSEKLFF. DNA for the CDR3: TGTGCCAGCAGTGAAGGACAGGGGAGTGAAAAACTGTTTTTT.

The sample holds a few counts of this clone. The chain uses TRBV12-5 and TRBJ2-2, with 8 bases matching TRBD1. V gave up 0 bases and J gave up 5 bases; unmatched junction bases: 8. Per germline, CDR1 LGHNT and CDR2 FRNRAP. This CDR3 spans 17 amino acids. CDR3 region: CASGLVRQGAGTGELFF. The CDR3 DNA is TGTGCTAGTGGTTTGGTACGCCAGGGGGCGGGAACCGGGGAGCTGTTTTTT.

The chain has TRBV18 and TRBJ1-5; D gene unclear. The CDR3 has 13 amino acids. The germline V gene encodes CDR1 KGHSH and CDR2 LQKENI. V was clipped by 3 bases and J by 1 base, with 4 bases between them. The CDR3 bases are TGTGCCAGCTCACCGAGGAGCAATCAGCCCCAGCATTTT. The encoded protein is CASSPRSNQPQHF.

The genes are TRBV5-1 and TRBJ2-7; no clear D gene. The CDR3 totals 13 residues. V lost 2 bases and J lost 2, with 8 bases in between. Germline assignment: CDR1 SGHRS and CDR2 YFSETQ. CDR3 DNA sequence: TGCGCCAGCAGCTTCAGTCTAGCCTACGAGCAGTACTTC. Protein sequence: CASSFSLAYEQYF.

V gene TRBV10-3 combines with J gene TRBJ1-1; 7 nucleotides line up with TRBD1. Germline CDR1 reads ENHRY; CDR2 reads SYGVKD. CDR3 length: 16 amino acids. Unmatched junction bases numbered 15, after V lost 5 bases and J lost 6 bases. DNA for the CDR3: TGTGCCATCAGTTCCGGGACAGCTACTCATTACGCTGAAGCTTTCTTT. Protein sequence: CAISSGTATHYAEAFF.

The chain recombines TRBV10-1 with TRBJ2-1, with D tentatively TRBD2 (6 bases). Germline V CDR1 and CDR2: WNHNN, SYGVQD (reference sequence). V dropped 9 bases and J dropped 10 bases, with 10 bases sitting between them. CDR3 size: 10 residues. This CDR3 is CASKRVEQFF. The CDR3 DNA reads TGCGCCAGTAAGCGGGTCGAGCAGTTCTTC.

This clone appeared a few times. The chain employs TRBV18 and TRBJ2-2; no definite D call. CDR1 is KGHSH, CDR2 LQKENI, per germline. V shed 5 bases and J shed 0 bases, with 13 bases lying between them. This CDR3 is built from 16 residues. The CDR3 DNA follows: TGTGCCAGCTCAACCACGGTATCGTCGAACACCGGGGAGCTGTTTTTT. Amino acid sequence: CASSTTVSSNTGELFF.

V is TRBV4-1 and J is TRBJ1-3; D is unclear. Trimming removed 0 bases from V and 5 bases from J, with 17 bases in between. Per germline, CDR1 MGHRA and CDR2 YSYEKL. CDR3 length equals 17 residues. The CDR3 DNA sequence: TGCGCCAGCAGCCAAGATCGTTTGGGAGGGAGAAGAAACACCATATATTTT. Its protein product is CASSQDRLGGRRNTIYF.

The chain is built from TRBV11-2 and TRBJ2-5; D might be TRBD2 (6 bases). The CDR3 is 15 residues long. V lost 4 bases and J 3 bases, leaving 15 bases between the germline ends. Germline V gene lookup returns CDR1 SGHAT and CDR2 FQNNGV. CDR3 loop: CASSSSEGVEETQYF. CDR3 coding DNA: TGTGCCAGCAGCTCCTCGGAGGGAGTGGAAGAGACCCAGTACTTC.

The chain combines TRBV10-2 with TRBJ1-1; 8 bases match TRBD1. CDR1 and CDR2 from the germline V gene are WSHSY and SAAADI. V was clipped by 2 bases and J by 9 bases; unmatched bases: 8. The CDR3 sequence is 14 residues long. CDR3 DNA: TGCGCCAGCAGTGAGAGTCGTGACAGGGGACAAGCTTTCTTT. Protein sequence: CASSESRDRGQAFF.

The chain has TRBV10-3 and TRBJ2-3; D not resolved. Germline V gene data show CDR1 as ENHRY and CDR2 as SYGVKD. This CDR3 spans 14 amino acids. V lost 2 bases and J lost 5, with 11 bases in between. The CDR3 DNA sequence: TGTGCCATCAGTGAGACTACTTTCAAAGATACGCAGTATTTT. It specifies CAISETTFKDTQYF.

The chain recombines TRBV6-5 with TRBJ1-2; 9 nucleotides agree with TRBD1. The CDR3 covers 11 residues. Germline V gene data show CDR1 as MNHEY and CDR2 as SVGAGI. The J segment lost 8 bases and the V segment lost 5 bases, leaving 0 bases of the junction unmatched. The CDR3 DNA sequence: TGTGCCAGCAGTACAGGGGGCGGCTACACCTTC. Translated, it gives CASSTGGGYTF.